This T cell receptor beta chain was sequenced for a study of shared clonotypes between healthy human individuals. For the study at large: The people who gave samples were two women and three men aged 18 to 49. Three plates each covered CD4 naive and memory; CD8 naive two, CD8 memory one.

As defined, naive CD8 cells were CD45RO-negative and positively selected for CCR7, with terminally differentiated effector memory CD45RA+ cells excluded. V lost 5 bases and J lost 0; bases outside the gene matches: 14. This CDR3 comprises 20 residues. Germline V CDR1 and CDR2: SGHVS, FQNEAQ. Assay used: immunoSEQ multiplex PCR; TCRdb lists only in-frame clones, some missing. The profile shows under 1 million clones, 90% to 97% of them singletons. The rearrangement uses TRBV7-8 and TRBJ2-6; 9 bases agree with TRBD1. This receptor was obtained from a man aged 25-45 years in good health. The specimen was naive CD8+ T cells sorted from blood. In DNA, the CDR3 is TGTGCCAGCAGCGAGCCAGGTGTGGGGACAGGGATCTCTGGGGCCAACGTCCTGACTTTC. Its translation: CASSEPGVGTGISGANVLTF. Looking up the rest from reference TRBV7-8 and TRBJ2-6 gives the full variable domain: GAGVSQSPRYKVAKRGQDVALRCDPISGHVSLFWYQQALGQGPEFLTYFQNEAQLDKSGLPSDRFFAERPEGSVSTLKIQRTQQEDSAVYLCASSEPGVGTGISGANVLTFGAGSRLTVL.